This TCR beta chain was sequenced for a study of blood T cells in healthy people across ages. Study-level findings and limits: Calculation of diversity from one million T cells yielded estimates considered to be underestimates.

PCR was performed a second time for roughly 7 to 11 cycles using a sample-barcoded 5' primer and a J-beta primer mix. Every cDNA molecule bore a tag from a template-switch adaptor containing 12 random nucleotides. One entry per CDR3 protein, called by TCRdb with MiXCR from the 5' RACE reads. Of about 1.5 million distinct CDR3 sequences listed, approximately 39% are singletons. Germline-derived CDR1 and CDR2 are MNHEY and SVGAGI. The length of the CDR3 is 13 residues. Of note for this clonotype: Antigen specificity is unknown.

This receptor was identified in a woman between 18 and 30 years old in good health. Sequencing input: blood. The J gene is TRBJ2-4, the V gene TRBV6-5; a weak D match, TRBD2 (5 bases). The J call may be mistaken, given a closer DNA end match to TRBJ2-7. This CDR3 reads CASTPRLPYEQYF. CDR3 DNA sequence: TGTGCCAGCACTCCGAGACTACCATACGAGCAGTACTTC.